What follows are 5 T cell receptor beta chains derived from one specimen sequenced in a study of shared clonotypes between healthy human individuals. This table comes from immunoSEQ multiplex PCR, and its TCRdb copy is limited to in-frame clones, with some not included. Here the sample spans some 2.1 million clones, 85% to 95% being singletons. The sample taken for sequencing was naive CD4+ T cells sorted from blood. Subset reported: CD45RA+ positively selected. The source is a man aged 18 to 30 in good health.

The sample holds one count of this clone. In the same sample, other DNA sequences code for this CDR3. This rearrangement joins TRBV11-3 to TRBJ2-2; D may be TRBD2 (5 bases). Germline values: CDR1 SGHNT, CDR2 YENEEA. Trimming took 0 bases from V and 4 from J, leaving 6 bases between them. The CDR3 is made up of 14 amino acids. Here the CDR3 DNA reads TGTGCCAGCAGCTTAGAGAGCGGCACCGGGGAGCTGTTTTTT. Protein sequence: CASSLESGTGELFF.

This clone was seen just once. V and J are TRBV28 and TRBJ1-2; D not resolved. Trimming removed 5 bases from V and 3 bases from J, with 16 bases in between. The CDR3 covers 15 residues. CDR1 and CDR2 from the germline V gene are MDHEN and SYDVKM. The CDR3 protein is CASSPPPPGHYGYTF. In nucleotides, the CDR3 is TGTGCCAGCAGTCCTCCGCCTCCGGGCCACTATGGCTACACCTTC.

This clone was counted a single time. The genes are TRBV4-1 and TRBJ2-1; the match to TRBD2 covers 14 bases. The CDR3 loop spans 19 amino acids. V shed 0 bases, J shed 7 bases, and the junction held 11 bases outside the gene matches. The germline V gene has CDR1 MGHRA and CDR2 YSYEKL. The CDR3 reads CASSQEGLAGVGELNEQFF. The CDR3 coding sequence is TGCGCCAGCAGCCAAGAGGGACTAGCGGGAGTAGGAGAATTGAATGAGCAGTTCTTC.

V is TRBV30 and J is TRBJ2-2; 7 positions agree with TRBD2. V dropped 0 bases and J dropped 13; count of bases not matched to a gene: 8. The CDR3 contains 13 residues. From germline, CDR1 is GTSNPN and CDR2 SVGIG (reference sequence). The CDR3 nucleotides read TGTGCCTGGAGTGTACGGGGGGACTCCGGGCTGTTTTTT. This encodes CAWSVRGDSGLFF.

This clone was found once. CDR3: CASSLGQGTNYGYTF. CDR3 in DNA: TGTGCCAGCAGCCTTGGACAGGGAACTAACTATGGCTACACCTTC. The chain joins TRBV7-2 to TRBJ1-2; 8 bases agree with TRBD1. CDR1 is SGHTA, CDR2 FQGNSA, per germline. CDR3 length: 15 residues. After removal of 5 bases from V and 0 bases from J, the junction contained 5 bases not matched to a gene.